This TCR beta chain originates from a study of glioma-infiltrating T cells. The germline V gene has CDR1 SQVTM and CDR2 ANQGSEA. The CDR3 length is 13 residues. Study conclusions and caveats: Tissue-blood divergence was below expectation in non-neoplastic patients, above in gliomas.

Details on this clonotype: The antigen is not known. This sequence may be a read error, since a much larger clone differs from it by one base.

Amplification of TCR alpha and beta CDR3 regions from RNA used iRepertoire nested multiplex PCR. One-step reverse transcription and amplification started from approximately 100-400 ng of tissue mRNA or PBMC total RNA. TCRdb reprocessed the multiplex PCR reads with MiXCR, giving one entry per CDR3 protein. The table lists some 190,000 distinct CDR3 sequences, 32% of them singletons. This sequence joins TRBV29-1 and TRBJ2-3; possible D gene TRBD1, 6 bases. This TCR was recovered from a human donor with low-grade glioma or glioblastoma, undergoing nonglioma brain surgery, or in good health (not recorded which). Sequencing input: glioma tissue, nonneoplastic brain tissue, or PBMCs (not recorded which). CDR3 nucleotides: TGCAGCGTTGATACAGGGAGCACAGATACGAAGTATTTT. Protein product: CSVDTGSTDTKYF.